This is a list of T cell receptor beta chains from one sample in a study of cytomegalovirus exposure and HLA in healthy donors. Assay: immunoSEQ multiplex PCR; the TCRdb copy retains only in-frame clones and omits some. The top ten clones hold less than 9.5% of a sample with 90,000 to 110,000 clones, around three quarters of them seen once. The source material was PBMCs. Receptor source: a woman aged 50 to 60 in good health and CMV-seropositive. Both conserved end residues are part of each CDR3. D genes are given only for firm matches. The size entry is marked missing in some rows and otherwise reads once, few, many or a size class.

d_call clone_size j_call v_call cdr3_nt cdr3_aa
- - TRBJ1-2 TRBV12-5 TGTGCTAGTGGTTTGGTACTGGTAGGCTACACCTTC CASGLVLVGYTF
- - TRBJ1-5 TRBV6-6 TGTGCCAGCAGTACCCTGAGGGTTGGCATCCAAGATACGCAGCATTTT CASSTLRVGIQDTQHF
TRBD1 - TRBJ1-6 TRBV7-9 TGTGCCAGCAGGGATACCGGGACAGTAATTAATTCACCCCTCCACTTT CASRDTGTVINSPLHF
TRBD2 - TRBJ2-7 TRBV6-5 TGTGCCAGCAGTTGGGTGACTAGCGCGGGCGAGCAGTACTTC CASSWVTSAGEQYF
- - TRBJ2-1 TRBV12-5 TGTGCTAGTGGTTTGGTACAGGGCCTCTACAATGAGCAGTTCTTC CASGLVQGLYNEQFF
- - TRBJ2-6 TRBV5-8 TGTGCCAGCAGCACCACCGGCAGGGCCCTCTCTGGGGCCAACGTCCTGACTTTC CASSTTGRALSGANVLTF
- - TRBJ2-1 TRBV14 TGTGCCAGCAGCCTTTGGGCTAAGGAGCAGTTCTTC CASSLWAKEQFF
TRBD2 few TRBJ2-7 TRBV11-2 TGTGCCAGCAGCCGCGGAGGTAGCGGGAGAACCTCCTACGAGCAGTACTTC CASSRGGSGRTSYEQYF
- - TRBJ1-2 TRBV27 TGTGCCACCCGAAGGGGTTATGGCTACACCTTC CATRRGYGYTF
- once TRBJ2-7 TRBV2 TGTGCCAGCAGCCAGGGACTGTCCTACGAGCAGTACTTC CASSQGLSYEQYF
TRBD1 - TRBJ2-7 TRBV6-5 TGTGCCAGCAGTAACTCCGGGACAGGAGAGCAGTACTTC CASSNSGTGEQYF
- few TRBJ2-7 TRBV9 TGTGCCAGCAGCGTAGCGGCGGGTCTCTACTACGAGCAGTACTTC CASSVAAGLYYEQYF
TRBD1 - TRBJ2-7 TRBV7-9 TGTGCCAGCAGCATCACCGGACAGGGATACTACGAGCAGTACTTC CASSITGQGYYEQYF
- - TRBJ2-7 TRBV10-3 TGTGCCATCAGTGAGGGAGGGTCAGGGGGCGAGCAGTACTTC CAISEGGSGGEQYF
- - TRBJ2-1 TRBV2 TGTGCCAGCAGTGGAGGTCAGGGCTACAATGAGCAGTTCTTC CASSGGQGYNEQFF
- - TRBJ2-3 TRBV11-2 TGTGCCAGCAGCACGGGACGGGGGAGAACAGATACGCAGTATTTT CASSTGRGRTDTQYF
TRBD1 - TRBJ1-4 TRBV19 TGTGCCAGTAGTCTTCGGACAGGGGGCGAAAAACTGTTTTTT CASSLRTGGEKLFF
- - TRBJ2-7 TRBV6-1 TGTGCCAGCAGTGAGGAGCAGGGGAGCTACGAGCAGTACTTC CASSEEQGSYEQYF
TRBD1 - TRBJ2-7 TRBV15 TGTGCCACCAGCACTCCCGGGACAGGGTCCCACGAGCAGTACTTC CATSTPGTGSHEQYF
- - TRBJ2-6 TRBV19 TGTGCCAGTAGTGAAACTGGGGCCAACGGCCTGACTTTC CASSETGANGLTF
- - TRBJ2-2 TRBV9 TGTGCCAGCAGCGTAGTAGCGGAGGCGGTCACCGGGGAGCTGTTTTTT CASSVVAEAVTGELFF
- - TRBJ1-2 TRBV5-1 TGCGCCAGCAGCTTGGCGGGGGTGAGTGGCTACACCTTC CASSLAGVSGYTF
TRBD2 - TRBJ2-3 TRBV25-1 TGTGCCAGCGCAAGGGCTAGCGGGAACACAGATACGCAGTATTTT CASARASGNTDTQYF
- - TRBJ1-6 TRBV5-1 TGCGCCAGCAGCTTTACGGTGAATAATTCACCCCTCCACTTT CASSFTVNNSPLHF
- few TRBJ2-2 TRBV29-1 TGCAGCGTCCTCGGCGTCAGGGAAACCGGGGAGCTGTTTTTT CSVLGVRETGELFF
TRBD2 - TRBJ2-1 TRBV5-1 TGCGCCAGCAGCACAACTAGCGGGGAGTACTCCTACAATGAGCAGTTCTTC CASSTTSGEYSYNEQFF
TRBD2 - TRBJ2-2 TRBV5-8 TGTGCCAGCAGCTTACCGACTAGCGGTTTGTACACCGGGGAGCTGTTTTTT CASSLPTSGLYTGELFF
- - TRBJ2-3 TRBV7-6 TGTGCCAGCAGCCGGGACACAGATACGCAGTATTTT CASSRDTDTQYF
- - TRBJ2-3 TRBV6-5 TGTGCCAGCAGTTACGCCGAGGGGGGGTGGACGCAGTATTTT CASSYAEGGWTQYF